The clone carrying this T cell receptor (beta chain) has a single count. The antigen is undetermined. This sample is part of a study of PD-1 blockade in classical Hodgkin lymphoma. Germline assignment: CDR1 SGHTA and CDR2 FQGNSA. V was clipped by 3 bases and J by 5 bases, with 7 bases between them. CDR3 length: 12 amino acids. Points from the study as a whole: Newly diagnosed and completely responding patients shared comparable baseline diversity. CD8+ TCR diversity did not rise significantly by C4D1, unlike CD4+.

Profiling relied on immunoSEQ multiplex PCR, and the TCRdb table lists in-frame clones only, not all of them. The data hold 90,000 to 100,000 clones, with approximately 89% observed a single time. After autologous stem cell transplantation all patients relapsed, and prior brentuximab vedotin exposure differed between cohorts. Complete response, partial response or progressive disease constituted the best response categories observed. The receptor's source is a human donor with classical Hodgkin lymphoma. The sequencing used peripheral blood mononuclear cells (PBMCs), collected before the second cycle of nivolumab. The chain recombines TRBV7-2 with TRBJ1-2, with D possibly matching TRBD1 (5 bases). CDR3: CASSLAGYGYTF. The DNA of the CDR3 is TGTGCCAGCAGCTTGGCAGGGTATGGCTACACCTTC. The whole variable domain, remainder taken from reference TRBV7-2 and TRBJ1-2, is GAGVSQSPSNKVTEKGKDVELRCDPISGHTALYWYRQSLGQGLEFLIYFQGNSAPDKSGLPSDRFSAERTGGSVSTLTIQRTQQEDSAVYLCASSLAGYGYTFGSGTRLTVV.